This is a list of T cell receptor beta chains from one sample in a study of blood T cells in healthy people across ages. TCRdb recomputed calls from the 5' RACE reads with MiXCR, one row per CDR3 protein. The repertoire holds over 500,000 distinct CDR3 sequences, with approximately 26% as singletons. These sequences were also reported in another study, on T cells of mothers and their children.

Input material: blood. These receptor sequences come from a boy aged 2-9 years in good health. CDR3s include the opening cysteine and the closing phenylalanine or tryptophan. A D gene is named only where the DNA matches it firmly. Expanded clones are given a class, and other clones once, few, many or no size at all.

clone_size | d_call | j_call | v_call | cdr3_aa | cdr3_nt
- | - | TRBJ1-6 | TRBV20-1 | CSARDERGNSFNSPLHF | TGCAGTGCTAGAGATGAAAGGGGCAATAGTTTTAATTCACCCCTCCACTTT
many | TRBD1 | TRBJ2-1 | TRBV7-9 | CASSLTQGNNEQFF | TGTGCCAGCAGCTTAACACAGGGGAACAATGAGCAGTTCTTC
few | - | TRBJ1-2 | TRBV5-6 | CASSPMAQGYTF | TGTGCCAGCAGCCCTATGGCGCAGGGCTACACCTTC
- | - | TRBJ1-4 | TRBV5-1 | CASSTAGTNEKLFF | TGCGCCAGCAGCACAGCAGGGACTAATGAAAAACTGTTTTTT
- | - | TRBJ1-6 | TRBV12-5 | CASGPDSGNSPLHF | TGTGCTAGTGGTCCCGACAGCGGGAATTCACCCCTCCACTTT
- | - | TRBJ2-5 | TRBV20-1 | CSARDTKTQYF | TGCAGTGCTAGAGATACGAAGACCCAGTACTTC
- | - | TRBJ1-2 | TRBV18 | CASSPGPRNYGYTF | TGTGCCAGCTCACCAGGGCCTCGTAACTATGGCTACACCTTC
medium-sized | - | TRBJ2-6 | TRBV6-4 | CASSDTNSGANVLTF | TGTGCCAGCAGTGACACAAACTCTGGGGCCAACGTCCTGACTTTC
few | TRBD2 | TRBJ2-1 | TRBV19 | CASSTGLAGGSYNEQFF | TGTGCCAGTAGTACGGGGCTAGCGGGAGGGTCTTACAATGAGCAGTTCTTC
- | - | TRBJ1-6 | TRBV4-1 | CASSPWTPAAYNSPLHF | TGCGCCAGCAGCCCATGGACACCCGCGGCCTATAATTCACCCCTCCACTTT
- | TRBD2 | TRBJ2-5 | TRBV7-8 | CASSIASGRGGQTQYF | TGTGCCAGCAGCATCGCTAGCGGGAGGGGAGGGCAGACCCAGTACTTC
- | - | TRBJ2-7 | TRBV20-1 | CSARAGAFYEQYF | TGCAGTGCGAGGGCAGGGGCTTTTTACGAGCAGTACTTC
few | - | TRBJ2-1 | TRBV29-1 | CSFDKNNEQFF | TGCAGTTTCGACAAGAACAATGAGCAGTTCTTC
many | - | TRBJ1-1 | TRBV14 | CASSPRRGVAFF | TGTGCCAGCAGCCCACGGAGGGGGGTAGCTTTCTTT
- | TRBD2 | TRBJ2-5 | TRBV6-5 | CASGTTQETQYF | TGTGCCAGCGGGACTACCCAAGAGACCCAGTACTTC
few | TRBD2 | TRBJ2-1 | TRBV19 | CASNTGTSDNEQFF | TGTGCCAGTAACACCGGGACTAGCGACAATGAGCAGTTCTTC
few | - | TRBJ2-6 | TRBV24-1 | CATALSGANVLTF | TGTGCCACCGCCCTATCTGGGGCCAACGTCCTGACTTTC
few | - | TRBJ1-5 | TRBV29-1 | CSVRSGLVGPQHF | TGCAGCGTCCGTTCGGGGCTGGTTGGGCCCCAGCATTTT
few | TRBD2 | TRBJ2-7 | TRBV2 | CASSGTSVPYEQYF | TGTGCCAGCAGTGGGACTAGCGTACCGTACGAGCAGTACTTC
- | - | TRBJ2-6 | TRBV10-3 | CAISEGGGANVLTF | TGTGCCATCAGTGAGGGCGGAGGGGCCAACGTCCTGACTTTC
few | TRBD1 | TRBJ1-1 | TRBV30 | CAWSVQGATGAFF | TGTGCCTGGAGTGTACAGGGGGCCACTGGAGCTTTCTTT